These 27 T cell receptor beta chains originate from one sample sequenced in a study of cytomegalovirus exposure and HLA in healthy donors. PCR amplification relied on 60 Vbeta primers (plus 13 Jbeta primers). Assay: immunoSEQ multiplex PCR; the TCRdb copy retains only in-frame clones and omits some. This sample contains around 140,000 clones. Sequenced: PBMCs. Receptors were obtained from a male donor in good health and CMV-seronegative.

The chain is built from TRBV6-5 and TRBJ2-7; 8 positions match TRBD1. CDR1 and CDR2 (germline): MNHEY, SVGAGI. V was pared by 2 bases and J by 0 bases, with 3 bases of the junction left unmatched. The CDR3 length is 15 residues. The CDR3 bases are TGTGCCAGCAGTTACCACGGGACAGGCTCCTACGAGCAGTACTTC. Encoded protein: CASSYHGTGSYEQYF.

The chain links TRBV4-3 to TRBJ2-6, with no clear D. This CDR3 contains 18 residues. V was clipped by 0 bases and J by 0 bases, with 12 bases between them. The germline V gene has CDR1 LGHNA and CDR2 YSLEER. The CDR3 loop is CASSQDRFSISGANVLTF. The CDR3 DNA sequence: TGCGCCAGCAGCCAAGATAGATTTAGCATCTCTGGGGCCAACGTCCTGACTTTC.

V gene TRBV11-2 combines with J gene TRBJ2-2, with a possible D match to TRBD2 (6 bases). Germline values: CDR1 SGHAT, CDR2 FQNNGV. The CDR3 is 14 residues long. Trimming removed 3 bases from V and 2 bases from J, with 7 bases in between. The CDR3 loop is CASSLGLNTGELFF. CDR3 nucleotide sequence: TGTGCCAGCAGCTTGGGACTTAACACCGGGGAGCTGTTTTTT.

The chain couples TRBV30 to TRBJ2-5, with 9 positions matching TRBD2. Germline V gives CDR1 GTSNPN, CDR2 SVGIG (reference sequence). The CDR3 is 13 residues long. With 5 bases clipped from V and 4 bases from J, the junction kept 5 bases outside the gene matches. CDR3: CAWRAGGPETQYF. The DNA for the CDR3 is TGTGCCTGGCGGGCGGGAGGGCCAGAGACCCAGTACTTC.

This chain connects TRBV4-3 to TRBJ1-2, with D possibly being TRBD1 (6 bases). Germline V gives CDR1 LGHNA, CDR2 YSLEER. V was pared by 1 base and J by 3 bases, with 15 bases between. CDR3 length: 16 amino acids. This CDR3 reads CASSQGTGTPYYGYTF. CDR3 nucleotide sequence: TGCGCCAGCAGCCAAGGTACAGGGACCCCTTACTATGGCTACACCTTC.

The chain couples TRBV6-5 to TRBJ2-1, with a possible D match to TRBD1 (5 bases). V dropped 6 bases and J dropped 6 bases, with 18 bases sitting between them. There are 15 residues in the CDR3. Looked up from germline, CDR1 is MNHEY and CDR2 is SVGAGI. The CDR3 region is CASSLNFQGSNEQFF. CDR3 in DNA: TGTGCCAGCAGCTTAAATTTTCAGGGAAGCAATGAGCAGTTCTTC.

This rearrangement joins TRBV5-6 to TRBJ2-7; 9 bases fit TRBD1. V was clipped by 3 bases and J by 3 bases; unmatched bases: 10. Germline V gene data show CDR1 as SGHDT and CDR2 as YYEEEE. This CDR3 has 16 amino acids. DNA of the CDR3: TGTGCCAGCAGCTCCCCCTTCGGGACAGGGAACTACGAGCAGTACTTC. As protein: CASSSPFGTGNYEQYF.

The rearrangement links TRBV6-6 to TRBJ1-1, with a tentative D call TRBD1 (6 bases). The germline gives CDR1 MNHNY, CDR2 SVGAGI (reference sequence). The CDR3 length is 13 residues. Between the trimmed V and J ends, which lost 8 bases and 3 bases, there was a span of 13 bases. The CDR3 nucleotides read TGTGCCAGCGGACCTAACAGGGACACTGAAGCTTTCTTT. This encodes CASGPNRDTEAFF.

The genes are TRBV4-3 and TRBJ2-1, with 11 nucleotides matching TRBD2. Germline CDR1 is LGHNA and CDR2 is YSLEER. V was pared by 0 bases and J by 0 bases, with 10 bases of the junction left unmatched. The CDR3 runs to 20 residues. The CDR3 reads CASSQEPASGGPSSYNEQFF. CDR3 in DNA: TGCGCCAGCAGCCAAGAACCGGCTAGCGGGGGGCCTAGCTCCTACAATGAGCAGTTCTTC.

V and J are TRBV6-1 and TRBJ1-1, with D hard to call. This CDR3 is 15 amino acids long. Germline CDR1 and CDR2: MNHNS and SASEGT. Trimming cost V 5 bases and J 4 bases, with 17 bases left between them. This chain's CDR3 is CASSSVDGWSTEAFF. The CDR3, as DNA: TGTGCCAGCAGTTCCGTAGACGGTTGGAGCACTGAAGCTTTCTTT.

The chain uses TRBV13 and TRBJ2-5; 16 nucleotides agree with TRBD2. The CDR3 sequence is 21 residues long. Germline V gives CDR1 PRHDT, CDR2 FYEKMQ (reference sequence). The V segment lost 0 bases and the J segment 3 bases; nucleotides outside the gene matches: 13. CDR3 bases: TGTGCCAGCAGCTTAGGCCAACCGGGACTAGCGGGAGGGCCAGGGGAAGAGACCCAGTACTTC. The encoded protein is CASSLGQPGLAGGPGEETQYF.

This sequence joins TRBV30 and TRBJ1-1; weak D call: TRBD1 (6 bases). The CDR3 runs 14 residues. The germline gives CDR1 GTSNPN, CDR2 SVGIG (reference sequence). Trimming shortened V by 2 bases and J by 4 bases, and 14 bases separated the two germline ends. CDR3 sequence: CAWSSDSWRTEAFF. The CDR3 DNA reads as TGTGCCTGGAGTTCGGACAGTTGGCGCACTGAAGCTTTCTTT.

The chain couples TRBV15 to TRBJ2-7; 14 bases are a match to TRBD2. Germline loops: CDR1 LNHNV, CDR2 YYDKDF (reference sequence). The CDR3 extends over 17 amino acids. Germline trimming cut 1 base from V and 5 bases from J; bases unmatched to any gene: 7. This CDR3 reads CATSRGGRLAGGHEQYF. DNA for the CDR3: TGTGCCACCAGCAGAGGGGGACGACTAGCGGGGGGGCACGAGCAGTACTTC.

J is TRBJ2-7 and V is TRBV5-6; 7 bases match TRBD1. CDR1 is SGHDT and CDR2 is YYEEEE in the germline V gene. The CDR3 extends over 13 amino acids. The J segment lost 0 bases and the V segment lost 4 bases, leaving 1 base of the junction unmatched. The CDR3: CASSGTDSYEQYF. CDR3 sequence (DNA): TGTGCCAGCAGCGGGACAGACTCCTACGAGCAGTACTTC.

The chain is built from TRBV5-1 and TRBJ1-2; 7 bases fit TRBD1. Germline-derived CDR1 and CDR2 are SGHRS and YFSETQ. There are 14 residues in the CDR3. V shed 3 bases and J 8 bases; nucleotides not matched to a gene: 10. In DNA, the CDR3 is TGCGCCAGCAGCTCGTCCATTGACAGGGCGGGCTACACCTTC. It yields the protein CASSSSIDRAGYTF.

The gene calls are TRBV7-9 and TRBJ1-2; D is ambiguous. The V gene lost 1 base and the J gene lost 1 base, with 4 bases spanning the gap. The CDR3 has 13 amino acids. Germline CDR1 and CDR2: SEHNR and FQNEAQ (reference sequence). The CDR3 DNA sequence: TGTGCCAGCAGCTTAGACAGTAACTATGGCTACACCTTC. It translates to CASSLDSNYGYTF.

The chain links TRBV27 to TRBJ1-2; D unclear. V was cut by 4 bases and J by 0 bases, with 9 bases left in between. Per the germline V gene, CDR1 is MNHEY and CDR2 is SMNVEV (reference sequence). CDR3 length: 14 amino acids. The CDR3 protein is CASSWAKSNYGYTF. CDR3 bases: TGTGCCAGCAGTTGGGCTAAATCTAACTATGGCTACACCTTC.

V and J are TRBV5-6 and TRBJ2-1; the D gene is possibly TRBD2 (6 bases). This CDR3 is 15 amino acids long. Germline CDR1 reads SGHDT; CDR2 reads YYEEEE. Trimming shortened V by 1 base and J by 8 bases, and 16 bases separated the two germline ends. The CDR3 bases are TGTGCCAGCAGCTTGACTAGCTCCCAATGGGATGAGCAGTTCTTC. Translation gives CASSLTSSQWDEQFF.

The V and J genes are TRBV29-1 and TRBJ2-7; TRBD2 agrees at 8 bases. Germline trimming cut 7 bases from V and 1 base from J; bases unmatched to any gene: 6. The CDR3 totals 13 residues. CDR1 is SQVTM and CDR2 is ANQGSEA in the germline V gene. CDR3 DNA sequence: TGCAGCGCGGCGGGGGGTATGTCCTACGAGCAGTACTTC. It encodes CSAAGGMSYEQYF.

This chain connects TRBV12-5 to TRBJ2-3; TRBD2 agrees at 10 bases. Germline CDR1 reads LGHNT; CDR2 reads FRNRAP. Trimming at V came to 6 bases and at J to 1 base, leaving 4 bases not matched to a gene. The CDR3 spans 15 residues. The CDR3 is CASGAGTSGTDTQYF. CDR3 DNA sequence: TGTGCTAGTGGCGCTGGGACTAGCGGCACAGATACGCAGTATTTT.

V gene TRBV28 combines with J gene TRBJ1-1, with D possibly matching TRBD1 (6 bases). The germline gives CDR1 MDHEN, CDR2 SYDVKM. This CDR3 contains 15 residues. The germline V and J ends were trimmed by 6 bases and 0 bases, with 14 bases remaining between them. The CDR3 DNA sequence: TGTGCCAGCAGGGTATTAGGGGGATTGAACACTGAAGCTTTCTTT. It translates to CASRVLGGLNTEAFF.

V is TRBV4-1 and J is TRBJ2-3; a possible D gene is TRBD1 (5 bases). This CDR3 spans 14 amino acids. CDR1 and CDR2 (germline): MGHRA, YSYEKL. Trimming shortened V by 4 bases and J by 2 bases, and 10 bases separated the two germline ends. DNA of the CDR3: TGCGCCAGCAGCCTGGGGCCTATCACAGATACGCAGTATTTT. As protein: CASSLGPITDTQYF.

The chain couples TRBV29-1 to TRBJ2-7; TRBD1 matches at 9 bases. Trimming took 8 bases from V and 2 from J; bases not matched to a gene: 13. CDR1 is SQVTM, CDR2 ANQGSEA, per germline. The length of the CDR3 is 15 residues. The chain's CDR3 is CSIGEGTGITYEQYF. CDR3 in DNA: TGCAGCATCGGGGAGGGGACAGGGATAACCTACGAGCAGTACTTC.

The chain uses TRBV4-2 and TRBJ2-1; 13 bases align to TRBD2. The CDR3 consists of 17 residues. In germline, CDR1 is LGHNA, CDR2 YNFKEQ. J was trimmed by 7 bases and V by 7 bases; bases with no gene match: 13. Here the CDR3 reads CASTINLGLAGENEQFF. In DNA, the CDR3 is TGTGCCAGCACTATCAACCTAGGACTAGCGGGAGAGAATGAGCAGTTCTTC.

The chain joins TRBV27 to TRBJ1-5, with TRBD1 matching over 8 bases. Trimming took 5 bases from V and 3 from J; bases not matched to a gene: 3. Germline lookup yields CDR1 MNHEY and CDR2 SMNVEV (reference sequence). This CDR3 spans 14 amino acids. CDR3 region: CASSQGADNQPQHF. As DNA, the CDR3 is TGTGCCAGCAGTCAGGGGGCGGACAATCAGCCCCAGCATTTT.

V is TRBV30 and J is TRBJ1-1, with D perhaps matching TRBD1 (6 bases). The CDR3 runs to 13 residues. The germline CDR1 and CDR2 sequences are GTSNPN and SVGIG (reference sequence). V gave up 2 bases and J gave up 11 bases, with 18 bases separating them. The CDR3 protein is CAWSLAGANKAFF. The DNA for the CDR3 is TGTGCCTGGAGTCTGGCAGGGGCGAATAAGGCTTTCTTT.

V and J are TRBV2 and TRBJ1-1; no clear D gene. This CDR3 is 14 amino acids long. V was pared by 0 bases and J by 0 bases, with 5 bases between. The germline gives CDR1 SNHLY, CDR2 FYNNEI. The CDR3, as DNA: TGTGCCAGCAGTGAAGCGCCGGTGAACACTGAAGCTTTCTTT. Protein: CASSEAPVNTEAFF.